These T cell receptor beta chains were read from a single sample in a study of blood T cell repertoires in COVID-19. Profiled with immunoSEQ multiplex PCR; TCRdb holds only in-frame clones, not every one. The sample contains about 160,000 clones, approximately 92% of which appear only once. The sequenced sample consisted of peripheral blood. These receptors all come from a woman in her forties or fifties with acute or convalescent COVID-19. Each CDR3 is given with its conserved first and last residue. D genes are given only for firm matches. The size of a clone is reported for some rows only, either as once, few or many, or as a class for expanded clones.

d_call clone_size j_call v_call cdr3_nt cdr3_aa
- - TRBJ1-3 TRBV7-2 TGTGCCAGCAGCTTGCGACAGGCCCCTGGAAACACCATATATTTT CASSLRQAPGNTIYF
TRBD1 - TRBJ1-2 TRBV10-3 TGTGCCATCAGAGGGGACAGGGCGGAGAACTATGGCTACACCTTC CAIRGDRAENYGYTF
TRBD1 - TRBJ1-4 TRBV7-2 TGTGCCAGCAGCCGTACTACAGGGGTGGGGGGTGAAAAACTGTTTTTT CASSRTTGVGGEKLFF
- - TRBJ1-2 TRBV28 TGTGCCAGCAGCCACCCGGACAGATCCTATGGCTACACCTTC CASSHPDRSYGYTF
- - TRBJ1-1 TRBV3-1/TRBV3-2 TGTGCCAGCAGCCAAGAGAGCCGTTCAGAAGCTTTCTTT CASSQESRSEAFF
- - TRBJ1-2 TRBV11-2 TGTGCCAGCAGCTTAAAGGGAGGTTATGGCTACACCTTC CASSLKGGYGYTF
- - TRBJ2-2 TRBV12-3/TRBV12-4 TGTGCCAGCAGTTTTTGGGGGGCCGGGGAGCTGTTTTTT CASSFWGAGELFF
- - TRBJ1-5 TRBV4-1 TGCGCCAGCAGCCGAGACAGTTTAAATCAGCCCCAGCATTTT CASSRDSLNQPQHF
- - TRBJ1-5 TRBV28 - CASSFWQWEASDSNQPQHF
TRBD1 - TRBJ2-6 TRBV9 TGTGCCAGCAGCGTAATGAGAAACAGGGGTAATGGGGCTGGGGCCAACGTCCTGACTTTC CASSVMRNRGNGAGANVLTF
- once TRBJ1-5 TRBV2 TGTGCCTCCCAGGACGGGGTTACCAATCAGCCCCAGCATTTT CASQDGVTNQPQHF
- - TRBJ1-5 TRBV13 TGTGCCAGCAGCTTCTCTCACGAGAGCAATCAGCCCCAGCATTTT CASSFSHESNQPQHF
- - TRBJ1-1 TRBV7-9 TGTGCCAGCCAGGAGGGCAGCACCAGGAACACTGAAGCTTTCTTT CASQEGSTRNTEAFF
TRBD1 - TRBJ1-2 TRBV6-4 TGTGCCAGCAGTCCCGGGACAGGGGGCTATGGCTACACCTTC CASSPGTGGYGYTF
TRBD1 few TRBJ1-1 TRBV4-1 TGCGCCAGCAGCCAGGAAGGACAGGGGGCAATCGATTACACTGAAGCTTTCTTT CASSQEGQGAIDYTEAFF